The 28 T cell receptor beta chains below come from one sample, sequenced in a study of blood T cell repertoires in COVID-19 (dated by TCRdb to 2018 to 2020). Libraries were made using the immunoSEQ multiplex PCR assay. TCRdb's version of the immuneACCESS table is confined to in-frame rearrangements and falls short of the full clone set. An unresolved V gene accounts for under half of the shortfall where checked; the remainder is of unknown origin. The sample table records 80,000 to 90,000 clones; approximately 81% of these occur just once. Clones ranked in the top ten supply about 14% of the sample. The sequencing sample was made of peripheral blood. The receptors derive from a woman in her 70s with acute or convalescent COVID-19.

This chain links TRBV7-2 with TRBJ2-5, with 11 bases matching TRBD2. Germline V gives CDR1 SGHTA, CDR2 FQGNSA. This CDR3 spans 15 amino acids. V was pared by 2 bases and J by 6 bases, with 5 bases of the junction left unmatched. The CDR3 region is CASSLQLAGEKTQYF. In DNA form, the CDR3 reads TGTGCCAGCAGCTTACAACTAGCGGGAGAAAAGACCCAGTACTTC.

Written as DNA, the CDR3 is TGTGCCAGCAGTTTAAGTCAGGGCTATCAGCCCCAGCATTTT. It yields the protein CASSLSQGYQPQHF. The chain links TRBV28 to TRBJ1-5; the D gene is possibly TRBD1 (5 bases). CDR3 length: 14 amino acids. The germline V and J ends were trimmed by 2 bases and 5 bases, with 10 bases remaining between them. The germline CDR1 and CDR2 sequences are MDHEN and SYDVKM.

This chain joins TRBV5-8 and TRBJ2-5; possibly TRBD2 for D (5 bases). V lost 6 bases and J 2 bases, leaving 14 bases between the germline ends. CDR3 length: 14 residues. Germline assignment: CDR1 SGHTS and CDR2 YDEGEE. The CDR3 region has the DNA TGTGCCAGCACCCTGAGGGAGCAGCAAGAGACCCAGTACTTC. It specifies CASTLREQQETQYF.

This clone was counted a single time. CDR3 protein: CATSSLQGDRQYV. The CDR3 nucleotides are TGTGCCACCAGCAGCCTACAGGGCGACCGGCAGTACGTC. The chain combines TRBV15 with TRBJ2-7; a weak D match, TRBD1 (6 bases). V lost 3 bases, J lost 9 bases, and 15 bases lay in between. Germline CDR1 is LNHNV and CDR2 is YYDKDF (reference sequence). This CDR3 has 13 amino acids.

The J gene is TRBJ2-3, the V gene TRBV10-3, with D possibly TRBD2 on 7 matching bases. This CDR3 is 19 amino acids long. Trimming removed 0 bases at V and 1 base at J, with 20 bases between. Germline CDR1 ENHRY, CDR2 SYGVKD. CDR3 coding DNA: TGTGCCATCAGTGAGTCGGGGGGGCGAACGGGGCGCCGCACAGATACGCAGTATTTT. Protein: CAISESGGRTGRRTDTQYF.

Here the CDR3 DNA reads TGTGCCAGCAGCTTAAGAACAGGGCCGACAGATACGCAGTATTTT. Residues: CASSLRTGPTDTQYF. The J gene is TRBJ2-3, the V gene TRBV11-2; TRBD1 might be the D (6 bases). Germline assignment: CDR1 SGHAT and CDR2 FQNNGV. The germline V and J ends were trimmed by 2 bases and 3 bases, with 12 bases remaining between them. CDR3 length equals 15 residues.

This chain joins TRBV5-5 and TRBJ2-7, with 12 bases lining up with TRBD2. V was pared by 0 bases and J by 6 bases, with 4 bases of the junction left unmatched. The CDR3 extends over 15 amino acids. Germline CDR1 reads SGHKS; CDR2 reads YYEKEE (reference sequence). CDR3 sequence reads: CASSLALAGGLEQYV. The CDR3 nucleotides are TGTGCCAGCAGCTTGGCGCTAGCGGGAGGGCTCGAGCAGTACGTC.

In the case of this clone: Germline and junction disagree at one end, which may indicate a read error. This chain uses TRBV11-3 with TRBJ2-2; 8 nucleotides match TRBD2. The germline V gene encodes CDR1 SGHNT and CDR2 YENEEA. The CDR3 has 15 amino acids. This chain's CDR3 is CASTLLRGGTGELFF. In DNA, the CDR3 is TGTGCCAGCACCTTACTTCGGGGGGGCACCGGGGAGCTGTTTTTT.

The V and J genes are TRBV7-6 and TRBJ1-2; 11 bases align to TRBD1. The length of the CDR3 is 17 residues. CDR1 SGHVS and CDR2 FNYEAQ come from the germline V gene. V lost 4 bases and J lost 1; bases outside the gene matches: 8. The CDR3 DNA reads TGTGCCAGCAGCTCGTGGACAGGGGGCAAGGATAACTATGGCTACACCTTC. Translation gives CASSSWTGGKDNYGYTF. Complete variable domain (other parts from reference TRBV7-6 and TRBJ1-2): GAGVSQSPRYKVTKRGQDVALRCDPISGHVSLYWYRQALGQGPEFLTYFNYEAQQDKSGLPNDRFSAERPEGSISTLTIQRTEQRDSAMYRCASSSWTGGKDNYGYTFGSGTRLTVV.

The chain's CDR3 is CASSLQGVTTNEKLFF. CDR3 bases: TGCGCCAGCAGCTTACAGGGGGTAACGACTAATGAAAAACTGTTTTTT. The chain uses TRBV5-1 and TRBJ1-4, with 8 bases lining up with TRBD1. The V segment lost 2 bases and the J segment 2 bases; nucleotides outside the gene matches: 5. Germline values: CDR1 SGHRS, CDR2 YFSETQ. The CDR3 runs to 16 residues.

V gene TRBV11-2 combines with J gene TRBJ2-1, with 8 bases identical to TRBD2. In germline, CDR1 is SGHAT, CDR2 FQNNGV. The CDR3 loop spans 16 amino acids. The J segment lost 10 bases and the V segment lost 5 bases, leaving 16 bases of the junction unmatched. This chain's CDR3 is CASSQPGLGLVREQFF. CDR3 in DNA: TGTGCCAGCAGCCAGCCGGGACTAGGTCTTGTGCGGGAGCAGTTCTTC.

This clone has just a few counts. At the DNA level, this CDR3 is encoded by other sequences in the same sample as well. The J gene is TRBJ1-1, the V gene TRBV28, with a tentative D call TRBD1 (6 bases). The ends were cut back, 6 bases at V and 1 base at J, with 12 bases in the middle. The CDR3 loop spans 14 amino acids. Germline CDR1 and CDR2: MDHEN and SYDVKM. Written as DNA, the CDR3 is TGTGCCAGCAGCCCAGGACAGCCGAACACTGAAGCTTTCTTT. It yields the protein CASSPGQPNTEAFF.

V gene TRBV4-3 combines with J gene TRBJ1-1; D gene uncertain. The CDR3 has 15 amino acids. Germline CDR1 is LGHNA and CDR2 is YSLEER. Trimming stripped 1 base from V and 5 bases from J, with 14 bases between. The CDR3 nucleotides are TGCGCCAGCAGCCAAGGGTCGTCAGGTCGGACTGAAGCTTTCTTT. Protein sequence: CASSQGSSGRTEAFF.

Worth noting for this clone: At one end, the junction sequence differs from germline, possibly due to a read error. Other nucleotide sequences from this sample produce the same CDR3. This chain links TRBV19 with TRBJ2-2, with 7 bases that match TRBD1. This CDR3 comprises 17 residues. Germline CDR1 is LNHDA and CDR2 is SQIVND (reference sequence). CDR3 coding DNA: TGTGCCAGTACCCGGGACAGCCTTCCCCCGAACACCGGGGAACTGTTTTTT. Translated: CASTRDSLPPNTGELFF. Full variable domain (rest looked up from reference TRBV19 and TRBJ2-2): DGGITQSPKYLFRKEGQNVTLSCEQNLNHDAMYWYRQDPGQGLRLIYYSQIVNDFQKGDIAEGYSVSREKKESFPLTVTSAQKNPTAFYLCASTRDSLPPNTGELFFGEGSRLTVL.

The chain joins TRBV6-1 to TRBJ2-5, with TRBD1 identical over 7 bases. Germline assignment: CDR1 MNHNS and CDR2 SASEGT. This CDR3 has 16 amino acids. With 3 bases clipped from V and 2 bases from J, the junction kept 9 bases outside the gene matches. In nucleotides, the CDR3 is TGTGCCAGCAGTGATCTATTGACAGGGTGGCAAGAGACCCAGTACTTC. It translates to CASSDLLTGWQETQYF.

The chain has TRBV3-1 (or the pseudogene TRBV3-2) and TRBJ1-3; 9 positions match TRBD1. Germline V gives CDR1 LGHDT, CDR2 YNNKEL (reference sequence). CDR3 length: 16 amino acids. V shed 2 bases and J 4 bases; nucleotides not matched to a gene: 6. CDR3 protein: CASSQTGGNLGNTIYF. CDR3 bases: TGTGCCAGCAGCCAAACAGGGGGCAATCTCGGAAACACCATATATTTT.

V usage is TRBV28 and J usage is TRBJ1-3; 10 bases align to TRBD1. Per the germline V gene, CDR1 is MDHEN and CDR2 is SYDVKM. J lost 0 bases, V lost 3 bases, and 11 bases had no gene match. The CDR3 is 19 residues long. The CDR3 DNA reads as TGTGCCAGCAGTTTCCCGCCGGGACAGGGGACCCGCTCTGGAAACACCATATATTTT. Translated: CASSFPPGQGTRSGNTIYF.

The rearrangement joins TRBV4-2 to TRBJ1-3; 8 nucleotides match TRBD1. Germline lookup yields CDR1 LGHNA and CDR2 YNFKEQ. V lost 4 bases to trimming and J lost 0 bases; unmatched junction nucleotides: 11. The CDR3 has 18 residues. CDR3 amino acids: CASSPGRDRGVSGNTIYF. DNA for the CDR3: TGTGCCAGCAGCCCAGGGAGAGACAGGGGAGTCTCTGGAAACACCATATATTTT.

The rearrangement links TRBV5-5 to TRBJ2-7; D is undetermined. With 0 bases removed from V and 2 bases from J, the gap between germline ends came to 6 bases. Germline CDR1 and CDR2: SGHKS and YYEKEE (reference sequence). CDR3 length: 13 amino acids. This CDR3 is CASSLEHPYEQYV. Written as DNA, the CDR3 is TGTGCCAGCAGCTTGGAACACCCCTACGAGCAGTACGTC.

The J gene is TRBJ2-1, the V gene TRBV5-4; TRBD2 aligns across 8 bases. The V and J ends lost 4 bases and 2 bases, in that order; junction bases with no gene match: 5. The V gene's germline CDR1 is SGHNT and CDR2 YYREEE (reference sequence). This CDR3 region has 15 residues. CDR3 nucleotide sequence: TGTGCCAGCAGCACTCAACTAGCGGCCTACAATGAGCAGTTCTTC. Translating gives CASSTQLAAYNEQFF.

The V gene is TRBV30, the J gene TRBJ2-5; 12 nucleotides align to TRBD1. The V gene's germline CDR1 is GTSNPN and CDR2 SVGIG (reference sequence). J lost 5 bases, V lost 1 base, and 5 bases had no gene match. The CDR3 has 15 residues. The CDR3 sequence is CAWSAGTGGAETQYF. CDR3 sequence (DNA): TGTGCCTGGAGTGCCGGGACAGGGGGCGCCGAGACCCAGTACTTC.

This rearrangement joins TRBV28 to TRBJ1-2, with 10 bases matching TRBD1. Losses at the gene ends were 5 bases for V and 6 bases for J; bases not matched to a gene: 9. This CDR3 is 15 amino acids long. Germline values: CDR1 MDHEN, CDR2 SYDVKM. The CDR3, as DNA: TGTGCCAGCAGTATGCCCCCGGGACAGGGGAATGGCTACACCTTC. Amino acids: CASSMPPGQGNGYTF.

The CDR3 loop is CASSEGPGSSYEQYV. The CDR3 DNA follows: TGTGCCAGCAGTGAGGGTCCGGGGAGCTCCTACGAGCAGTACGTC. V is TRBV2 and J is TRBJ2-7; tentatively, D is TRBD2 (5 bases). Trimming took off 3 bases at V and 0 bases at J, with 12 bases between the two ends. CDR3 length equals 15 residues. The V gene's germline CDR1 is SNHLY and CDR2 FYNNEI.

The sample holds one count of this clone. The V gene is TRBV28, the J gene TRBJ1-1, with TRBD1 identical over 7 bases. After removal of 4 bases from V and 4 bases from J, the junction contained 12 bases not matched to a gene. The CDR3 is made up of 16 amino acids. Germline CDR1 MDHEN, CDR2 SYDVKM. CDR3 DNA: TGTGCCAGCAGTTCTTATAACAGGGGATGGAGCACTGAAGCTTTCTTT. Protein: CASSSYNRGWSTEAFF. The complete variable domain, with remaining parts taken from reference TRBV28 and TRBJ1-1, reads DVKVTQSSRYLVKRTGEKVFLECVQDMDHENMFWYRQDPGLGLRLIYFSYDVKMKEKGDIPEGYSVSREKKERFSLILESASTNQTSMYLCASSSYNRGWSTEAFFGQGTRLTVV.

The CDR3 sequence is CASSQAGNTEAFF. CDR3 nucleotides: TGTGCCAGCAGTCAGGCAGGGAACACTGAAGCTTTCTTT. This chain uses TRBV6-5 with TRBJ1-1; D not certain. V lost 5 bases, J lost 1 base, and 8 bases lay in between. The CDR3 extends over 13 amino acids. CDR1 and CDR2 from the germline V gene are MNHEY and SVGAGI.

The CDR3 spells CASSGTGGRSTEAFF. DNA of the CDR3: TGTGCCAGCAGTGGGACAGGGGGCCGTAGCACTGAAGCTTTCTTT. The V call is TRBV2, the J call TRBJ1-1; TRBD1 matches at 11 bases. CDR1 and CDR2 from the germline V gene are SNHLY and FYNNEI. V was clipped by 4 bases and J by 4 bases; unmatched bases: 5. The CDR3 extends over 15 amino acids.

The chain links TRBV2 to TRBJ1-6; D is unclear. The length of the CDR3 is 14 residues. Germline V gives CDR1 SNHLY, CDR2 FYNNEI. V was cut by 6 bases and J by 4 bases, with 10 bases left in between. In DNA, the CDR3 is TGTGCCAGCAGGAGTCACGGGTATAATTCACCCCTCCACTTT. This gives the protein CASRSHGYNSPLHF.

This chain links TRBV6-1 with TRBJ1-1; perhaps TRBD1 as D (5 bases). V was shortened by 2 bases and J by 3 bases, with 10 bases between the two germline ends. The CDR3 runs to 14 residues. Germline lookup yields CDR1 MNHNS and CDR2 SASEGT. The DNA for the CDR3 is TGTGCCAGCAGTGAAACATGGGGGGACACTGAAGCTTTCTTT. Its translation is CASSETWGDTEAFF.